This TCR beta chain was retrieved from a study of OX40 agonist ivuxolimab in advanced cancers. Measured with immunoSEQ multiplex PCR; TCRdb has only the in-frame clones, and not every one. This table has tens of thousands of clones, under 90% appearing once. In germline, CDR1 is PRHDT, CDR2 FYEKMQ (reference sequence). V lost 0 bases, J lost 7 bases, and 10 bases lay in between. This CDR3 spans 14 amino acids. The gene calls are TRBV13 and TRBJ2-1; tentative D call: TRBD1 (6 bases). Sequencing was performed on CD4+ or CD8+ T cells sorted from blood, taken in a trial of the OX40 agonist ivuxolimab. This receptor was identified in an adult with an advanced solid tumor such as melanoma, head and neck, liver or kidney cancer. CDR3 loop: CASSLGQGRNEQFF. In nucleotides, the CDR3 is TGTGCCAGCAGCTTAGGACAGGGCCGTAATGAGCAGTTCTTC. The full variable domain, with the rest looked up from reference TRBV13 and TRBJ2-1, is AAGVIQSPRHLIKEKRETATLKCYPIPRHDTVYWYQQGPGQDPQFLISFYEKMQSDKGSIPDRFSAQQFSDYHSELNMSSLELGDSALYFCASSLGQGRNEQFFGPGTRLTVL.